These T cell receptor beta chains were read from a single sample in a study of regulatory T cells in long-lasting Graves disease. TCRdb itself ran the multiplex PCR reads through MiXCR, one entry per CDR3 protein. This sample has over 300,000 distinct CDR3 sequences; around 20% occur once, and the top ten carry 29%. This sample comprised peripheral blood mononuclear cells (PBMCs), obtained when the disease was refractory, from a patient treated with antithyroid drugs. These receptors were obtained from a female donor with Graves disease. CDR3s include the opening cysteine and the closing phenylalanine or tryptophan. A D gene is named only where the DNA matches it firmly. The size of a clone is reported for some rows only, either as once, few or many, or as a class for expanded clones.

V	D	J	size	length	DNA	CDR3
TRBV13	.	TRBJ2-2	.	14	TGTGCCAGCAGCTTCTCCGAGTCCGCCGGGGAGCTGTTTTTT	CASSFSESAGELFF
TRBV24-1	.	TRBJ2-7	many	9	TGTGCCACCTTCCTCGAGCAGTACTTC	CATFLEQYF
TRBV5-6	.	TRBJ1-1	few	14	TGTGCCAGCACCTTGGAAGGGGGACACACTGAAGCTTTCTTT	CASTLEGGHTEAFF
TRBV2	.	TRBJ2-4	many	14	TGTGCCAGCAGCCGGGGGAAAGCCAAAAACATTCAGTACTTC	CASSRGKAKNIQYF
TRBV5-4	TRBD1	TRBJ1-1	few	14	TGTGCCAGCAGACAGGGGGCGACGAACACTGAAGCTTTCTTT	CASRQGATNTEAFF
TRBV14	.	TRBJ2-1	.	13	TGTGCCAGCAGCCAAGCCCCCTACAATGAGCAGTTCTTC	CASSQAPYNEQFF
TRBV6-5	.	TRBJ2-7	.	15	TGTGCCAGCAGTTATGCCGGCGGTAACTCCTACGAGCAGTACTTC	CASSYAGGNSYEQYF
TRBV5-1	.	TRBJ2-6	many	16	TGCGCCAGCAGCTTGGCAGAGGGCTCTGGGGCCAACGTCCTGACTTTC	CASSLAEGSGANVLTF
TRBV19	TRBD2	TRBJ2-7	many	16	TGTGCCAGTAGCCGAGCGGGAGGCACCCGTGCCTACGAGCAGTACTTC	CASSRAGGTRAYEQYF
TRBV30	TRBD1	TRBJ2-7	few	12	TGTGCCTGGCGGACAGGGGGGTACGAGCAGTACTTC	CAWRTGGYEQYF
TRBV10-1	.	TRBJ1-1	.	12	TGCGCCAGCAGGGAAGTCCGGAGTACAGCTTTCTTT	CASREVRSTAFF
TRBV6-1	.	TRBJ1-5	.	18	TGTGCCAGCAGCACCCGAGGGGAGGTAAGGATTGGGAATCAGCCCCAGCATTTT	CASSTRGEVRIGNQPQHF
TRBV10-3	.	TRBJ1-5	many	12	TGTGCCATCAGTGAGTTGGATCAGCCCCAGCATTTT	CAISELDQPQHF
TRBV7-2	TRBD1	TRBJ2-7	many	14	TGTGCCAGCAGCATCAAGGGACAGAACTACGAGCAGTACTTC	CASSIKGQNYEQYF
TRBV7-3	.	TRBJ2-5	many	15	TGTGCCAGCAGCTTGGTGAGCCTGTACCAAGAGACCCAGTACTTC	CASSLVSLYQETQYF
TRBV2	TRBD1	TRBJ2-3	.	15	TGTGCCAGCAGTCGAGACAGGGGGGTGTTTGATACGCAGTATTTT	CASSRDRGVFDTQYF
TRBV6-1	.	TRBJ1-6	many	17	TGTGCCAGCAGCCCCGGTAGTGTGAGCTCCTATAATTCACCCCTCCACTTT	CASSPGSVSSYNSPLHF
TRBV6-5	.	TRBJ2-7	many	15	TGTGCCAGCAGTTACTCTCCCGCTGGGGGCGGCGAGCAGTACTTC	CASSYSPAGGGEQYF
TRBV19	.	TRBJ2-2	.	14	TGTGCCAGCAGACGTCCGGTCGACACCGGGGAGCTGTTTTTT	CASRRPVDTGELFF
TRBV20-1	.	TRBJ1-4	.	15	TGCAGTGCTAGAGATCCTAGGGGGGGGAATGAAAAACTGTTTTTT	CSARDPRGGNEKLFF
TRBV12-3/TRBV12-4	TRBD1	TRBJ1-1	many	16	TGTGCCAGCAGTTTAGCGTTTTCAGGGGGAGGTACTGAAGCTTTCTTT	CASSLAFSGGGTEAFF
TRBV5-1	.	TRBJ2-7	.	17	TGCGCCAGCAGCTTGGCCTCCCTGACTAGGCTCTCCTACGAGCAGTACTTC	CASSLASLTRLSYEQYF
TRBV4-1	.	TRBJ1-2	few	15	TGCGCCAGCAGCCGAAGCGGATCTCTCCTAGAGGGCTACACCTTC	CASSRSGSLLEGYTF
TRBV20-1	TRBD2	TRBJ2-5	many	15	TGCAGTGCTAGAGGGGATGGCGGGAGAGCAGAGACCCAGTACTTC	CSARGDGGRAETQYF
TRBV5-1	.	TRBJ2-6	few	16	TGCGCCAGCAGCCCGGGACCCCATTCTGGGGCCAACGTCCTGACTTTC	CASSPGPHSGANVLTF
TRBV5-8	TRBD1	TRBJ1-2	few	17	TGTGCCAGCAGCTTGATAGGTGCCCGGGACAGGGCCTCTCGCTACACCTTC	CASSLIGARDRASRYTF
TRBV7-9	TRBD2	TRBJ2-3	once	13	TGTGCCAGCAGCTTATCAGCGGGGAACACGCAGTATTTT	CASSLSAGNTQYF
TRBV19	.	TRBJ2-7	.	15	TGTGCCAGTAGTACGGTCGGGACTGGAACCTACGAGCAGTACTTC	CASSTVGTGTYEQYF
TRBV15	.	TRBJ2-1	.	14	TGTGCCACCAGCCTAGAGGACACTAGCTTCGAGCAGTTCTTC	CATSLEDTSFEQFF